A single sample is the source of the 12 T cell receptor beta chains below, sequenced in a study of blood T cell repertoires in COVID-19. Measured with immunoSEQ multiplex PCR; TCRdb has only the in-frame clones, and not every one. The table records fewer than 350,000 clones, around 84% of them present only once. Sequenced input: PBMCs or T cells enriched from blood (not recorded which). Source of these receptors: a woman aged 25 to 39 who had been exposed to COVID-19.

This rearrangement joins TRBV18 to TRBJ1-5; 11 bases align to TRBD1. The V segment lost 3 bases and the J segment 6 bases; nucleotides outside the gene matches: 4. The CDR3 is 15 amino acids. The germline CDR1 and CDR2 sequences are KGHSH and LQKENI. The CDR3 is CASSPGTGGIQPQHF. CDR3 DNA: TGTGCCAGCTCACCCGGGACAGGGGGAATTCAGCCCCAGCATTTT.

This clone was detected once. The chain recombines TRBV13 with TRBJ2-3; 12 bases map to TRBD2. Per germline, CDR1 PRHDT and CDR2 FYEKMQ (reference sequence). The CDR3 sequence is 20 residues long. J was trimmed by 4 bases and V by 5 bases; bases with no gene match: 19. DNA for the CDR3: TGTGCCAGCAGCCCCCTCCTGACTAGCGGGGGAGAGCACGGTTCAGATACGCAGTATTTT. Translating it yields CASSPLLTSGGEHGSDTQYF.

The rearrangement joins TRBV12-5 to TRBJ1-2; 8 bases match TRBD1. This CDR3 comprises 14 residues. From germline, CDR1 is LGHNT and CDR2 FRNRAP. The junction had 7 bases not matched to a gene; V was cut back by 2 bases and J by 8 bases. Written as DNA, the CDR3 is TGTGCTAGTGGTTTGTCAGGGGGCGACGTCGGCTACACCTTC. It encodes CASGLSGGDVGYTF.

The CDR3 DNA follows: TGTGCTAGTGGTTTTTCCCTGGGCTCCTCCTCTACGCAGTATTTT. Translated, it gives CASGFSLGSSSTQYF. The J gene is TRBJ2-3, the V gene TRBV12-5; D gene uncertain. Trimming left V 3 bases short and J 8 bases short, with 18 bases between. From germline, CDR1 is LGHNT and CDR2 FRNRAP. The CDR3 runs to 15 residues.

The chain is built from TRBV9 and TRBJ1-3; 9 bases line up with TRBD1. The CDR3 sequence is 17 residues long. Germline CDR1 SGDLS, CDR2 YYNGEE. V shed 0 bases and J 0 bases; nucleotides not matched to a gene: 4. The CDR3 sequence is CASSVGTGVYSGNTIYF. In DNA form, the CDR3 reads TGTGCCAGCAGCGTAGGGACAGGGGTTTACTCTGGAAACACCATATATTTT. The whole variable domain, filled in from reference TRBV9 and TRBJ1-3, reads DSGVTQTPKHLITATGQRVTLRCSPRSGDLSVYWYQQSLDQGLQFLIQYYNGEERAKGNILERFSAQQFPDLHSELNLSSLELGDSALYFCASSVGTGVYSGNTIYFGEGSWLTVV.

V usage is TRBV7-3 and J usage is TRBJ2-1; 7 positions match TRBD1. The ends lost 3 bases at V and 4 bases at J; junction bases unmatched: 6. CDR1 and CDR2 from the germline V gene are SGHTA and FQGTGA. This CDR3 region has 15 residues. The CDR3 DNA sequence: TGTGCCAGCAGCTTTCAACAGGGGTCATACAATGAGCAGTTCTTC. Amino acids: CASSFQQGSYNEQFF.

This clone was recorded only once. The chain combines TRBV7-3 with TRBJ2-2; a weak D match, TRBD2 (6 bases). CDR3 size: 13 residues. The germline gives CDR1 SGHTA, CDR2 FQGTGA. Trimming cost V 5 bases and J 5 bases, with 9 bases left between them. The CDR3 sequence: CASSGGFTGELFF. CDR3 coding DNA: TGTGCCAGCAGCGGGGGGTTTACCGGGGAGCTGTTTTTT.

The V call is TRBV29-1, the J call TRBJ1-2; D may be TRBD1 (6 bases). Germline V gene data show CDR1 as SQVTM and CDR2 as ANQGSEA. The CDR3 runs to 13 residues. Deletions cut 7 bases from V and 6 bases from J, with 18 bases between. As DNA, the CDR3 is TGCAGCGCCGATACCGTGCAGGGGCATGGCTACACCTTC. It yields the protein CSADTVQGHGYTF.

The chain joins TRBV5-5 to TRBJ2-1; D not certain. The CDR3 consists of 13 residues. Germline V gene lookup returns CDR1 SGHKS and CDR2 YYEKEE (reference sequence). The V and J ends lost 2 bases and 5 bases respectively, with 8 bases between them. This CDR3 reads CASSLVGNNEQFF. Written as DNA, the CDR3 is TGTGCCAGCAGCTTAGTGGGCAACAATGAGCAGTTCTTC.

The rearrangement joins TRBV4-2 to TRBJ1-2; D uncertain. The CDR3 runs to 15 residues. The ends were cut back, 4 bases at V and 0 bases at J, with 12 bases in the middle. Germline CDR1 LGHNA, CDR2 YNFKEQ. The CDR3, as DNA: TGTGCCAGCAGCCTAGACGAGTTATCTAACTATGGCTACACCTTC. Its protein product is CASSLDELSNYGYTF.

The chain couples TRBV30 to TRBJ2-3; TRBD2 agrees at 14 bases. V lost 0 bases and J lost 6; bases outside the gene matches: 5. The germline gives CDR1 GTSNPN, CDR2 SVGIG (reference sequence). This CDR3 has 16 residues. For the CDR3, the DNA is TGTGCCTGGAGTGTGGGACTAGCGGGGGCCAGGGATACGCAGTATTTT. It yields the protein CAWSVGLAGARDTQYF.

This clone is a singleton in its sample. The J gene is TRBJ2-1, the V gene TRBV20-1, with no clear D. The CDR3 is made up of 14 amino acids. Trimming left V 3 bases short and J 2 bases short, with 11 bases between. Germline V gene data show CDR1 as DFQATT and CDR2 as SNEGSKA (reference sequence). The CDR3 DNA follows: TGCAGTGCTAGTACTATAGGAACCTACAATGAGCAGTTCTTC. Translated: CSASTIGTYNEQFF.